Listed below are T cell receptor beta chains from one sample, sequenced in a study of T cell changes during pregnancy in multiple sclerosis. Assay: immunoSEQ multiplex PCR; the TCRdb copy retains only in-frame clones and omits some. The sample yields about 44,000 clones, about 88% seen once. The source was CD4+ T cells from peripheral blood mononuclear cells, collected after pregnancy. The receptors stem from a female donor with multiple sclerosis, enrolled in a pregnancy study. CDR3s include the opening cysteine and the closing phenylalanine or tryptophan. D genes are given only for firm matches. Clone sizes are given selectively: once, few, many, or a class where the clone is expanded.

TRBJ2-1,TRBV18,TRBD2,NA,TGTGCCAGCTCACCACCGATTAGCGGGAGTGGGAATGAGCAGTTCTTC,CASSPPISGSGNEQFF
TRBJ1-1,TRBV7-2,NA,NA,TGTGCCAGCAGCTTAGAACCAGGGAAGAACACTGAAGCTTTCTTT,CASSLEPGKNTEAFF
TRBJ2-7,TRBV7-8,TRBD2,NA,TGTGCCAGCAGCTTACTAGCGGGCTACGAGCAGTACTTC,CASSLLAGYEQYF
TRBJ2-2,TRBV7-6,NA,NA,TGTGCCAGCAGCTCCAGACAGGTCAACACCGGGGAGCTGTTTTTT,CASSSRQVNTGELFF
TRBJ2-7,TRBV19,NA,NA,TGTGCCAGTAGGCGTACCTTCCGGGAATCCTACGAGCAGTACTTC,CASRRTFRESYEQYF
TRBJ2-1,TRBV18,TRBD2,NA,TGTGCCAGCTCACCACCGACTAGCGGGACTCTGGGCAATGAGCAGTTCTTC,CASSPPTSGTLGNEQFF
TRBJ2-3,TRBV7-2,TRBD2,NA,TGTGCCAGCACCCCTGGACTAGGGGGCACAGATACGCAGTATTTT,CASTPGLGGTDTQYF
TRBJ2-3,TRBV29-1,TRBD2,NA,TGCAGCGGAAAACGAGCGGGACTGGATACGCAGTATTTT,CSGKRAGLDTQYF
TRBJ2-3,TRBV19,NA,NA,TGTGCCAGTAGTATAGATCTCCTAGTGACGCAGTATTTT,CASSIDLLVTQYF
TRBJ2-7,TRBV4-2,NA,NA,TGTGCCAGCAGCCAAGGAGACAGAGGAACCTACGAGCAGTACTTC,CASSQGDRGTYEQYF
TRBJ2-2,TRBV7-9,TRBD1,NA,TGTGCCAACAGGGGGGCTAACTCGAACACCGGGGAGCTGTTTTTT,CANRGANSNTGELFF
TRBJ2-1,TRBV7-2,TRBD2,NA,TGTGCCAGCAGCCTCGGGACTATCCTTGAGCAGTTCTTC,CASSLGTILEQFF
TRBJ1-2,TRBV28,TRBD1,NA,TGTGCCAGCAGACCCGGGACAGGGTTTACCTATGGCTACACCTTC,CASRPGTGFTYGYTF
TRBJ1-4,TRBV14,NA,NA,TGTGCCAGCAGCCGGACAGTTTTGGAAAAACTGTTTTTT,CASSRTVLEKLFF
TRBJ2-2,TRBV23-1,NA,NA,TGCGCCAGCAGTCAATCGGACAGCGCGAACACCGGGGAGCTGTTTTTT,CASSQSDSANTGELFF
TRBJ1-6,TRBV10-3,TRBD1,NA,TGTGCCATCATCCGCAGGGGGCGCGGAAATAATTCACCCCTCCACTTT,CAIIRRGRGNNSPLHF
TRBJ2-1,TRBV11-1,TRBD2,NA,TGTGCCAGCACCGTGCGGACTAGCCCTTACAATGAGCAGTTCTTC,CASTVRTSPYNEQFF
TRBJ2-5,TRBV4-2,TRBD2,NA,TGTGCCAGCATGGGGCGGGGGGAGACCCAGTACTTC,CASMGRGETQYF
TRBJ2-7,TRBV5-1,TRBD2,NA,TGCGCCAGCAGCTTGGCTTCGGGAGGGCGGGTCTACGAGCAGTACTTC,CASSLASGGRVYEQYF
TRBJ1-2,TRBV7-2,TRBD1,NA,TGTGCCAGCAGCTTACGCGCGGGACAGGGAAAAAACTACACCTTC,CASSLRAGQGKNYTF
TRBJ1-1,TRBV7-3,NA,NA,TGTGCCAGCAGCCCGGCTTGGACAAGTGAAGCTTTCTTT,CASSPAWTSEAFF
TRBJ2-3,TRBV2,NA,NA,TGTGCCAGCAGGATGTCACAGGGAGGGGGCACAGATACGCAGTATTTT,CASRMSQGGGTDTQYF
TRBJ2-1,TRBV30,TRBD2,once,TGTGCCTGGCTAGGCGGTAGCGGGAGCTCCTACAATGAGCAGTTCTTC,CAWLGGSGSSYNEQFF
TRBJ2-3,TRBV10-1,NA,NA,TGCGCCAGCAGTGAGACACCTTATAGCACAGATACGCAGTATTTT,CASSETPYSTDTQYF
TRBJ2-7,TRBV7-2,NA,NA,TGTGCCAGCAGCTTTTACGGAGCCTACGAGCAGTACTTC,CASSFYGAYEQYF
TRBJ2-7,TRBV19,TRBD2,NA,TGTGCCAGTAGTCCCCGGACTAGCGGAAGCTCCTACGAGCAGTACTTC,CASSPRTSGSSYEQYF
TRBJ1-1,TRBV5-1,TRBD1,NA,TGCGCCAGCAGCTCCGGACAGGGCGACACTGAAGCTTTCTTT,CASSSGQGDTEAFF
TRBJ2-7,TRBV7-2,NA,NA,TGTGCCAGCAGCTTACCTAGCCGGGGGGAGCAGTACTTC,CASSLPSRGEQYF
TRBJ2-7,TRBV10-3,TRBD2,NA,TGTGCCATCACCAACCTCGGGACTAAGGACGAGCAGTACTTC,CAITNLGTKDEQYF
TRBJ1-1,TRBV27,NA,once,TGTGCCAGCAGTTTATTGGGTATGTGGGAGGGGCACACTGAAGCTTTCTTT,CASSLLGMWEGHTEAFF
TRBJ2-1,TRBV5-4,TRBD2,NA,TGTGCCAGCAGCAACCCGGGACTAGCGGGATACAATGAGCAGTTCTTC,CASSNPGLAGYNEQFF
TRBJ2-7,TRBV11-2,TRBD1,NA,TGTGCCAGCAGCGGACGCGGGACAGGGCTTTCCTACGAGCAGTACTTC,CASSGRGTGLSYEQYF
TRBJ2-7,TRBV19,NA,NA,TGTGCCAGTAGTCTTCGACTAGTTCCCTACGAGCAGTACTTC,CASSLRLVPYEQYF
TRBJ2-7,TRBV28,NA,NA,TGTGCCAGCAGTCCAACAGGGTACTACGAGCAGTACTTC,CASSPTGYYEQYF
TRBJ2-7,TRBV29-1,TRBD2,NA,TGCAGCGTTGTCCTTAGCGGGAGTCTCTCCTACGAGCAGTACTTC,CSVVLSGSLSYEQYF
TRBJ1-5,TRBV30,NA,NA,TGTGCCTGGAGTGTACAGAGCAATCAGCCCCAGCATTTT,CAWSVQSNQPQHF
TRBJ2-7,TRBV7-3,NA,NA,TGTGCCAGCAGCCAAGCGGAGGGATACTACGAGCAGTACTTC,CASSQAEGYYEQYF
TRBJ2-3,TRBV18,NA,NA,TGTGCCAGCTCCCGTTGGGAGCGTGCAGATACGCAGTATTTT,CASSRWERADTQYF
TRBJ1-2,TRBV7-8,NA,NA,TGTGCCAGCAGCTTGAGGGTCCAGAACTATGGCTACACCTTC,CASSLRVQNYGYTF
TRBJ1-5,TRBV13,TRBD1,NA,TGTGCCAGCAGCCTCGGACAGGGGGCATACCAGCCCCAGCATTTT,CASSLGQGAYQPQHF
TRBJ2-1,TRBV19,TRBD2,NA,TGTGCCAGTAGTACGGCCCGACCGGGACTAGCGGTGTTCTTC,CASSTARPGLAVFF
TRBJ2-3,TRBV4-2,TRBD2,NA,TGTGCCAGCAGCCAGTCGCTAGCGGGAGATGCAGATACGCAGTATTTT,CASSQSLAGDADTQYF
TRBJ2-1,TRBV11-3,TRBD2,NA,TGTGCCAGCAGCTTTGCTACTAGCGGGAGCGATGAGCAGTTCTTC,CASSFATSGSDEQFF
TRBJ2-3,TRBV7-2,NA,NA,TGTGCCAGCAGCTTAGCGCGTGCAGATACGCAGTATTTT,CASSLARADTQYF
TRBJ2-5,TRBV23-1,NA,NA,TGCGCCAGCAGTCAAGGAAGGGGACTTTTCCGAGAGACCCAGTACTTC,CASSQGRGLFRETQYF
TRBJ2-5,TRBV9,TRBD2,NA,TGTGCCAGCAGCGTTAGCGGGAGAAGTTTGATATTCGAGACCCAGTACTTC,CASSVSGRSLIFETQYF
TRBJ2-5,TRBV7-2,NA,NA,TGTGCCAGCAGCTTTGGTCGGGAAGAGACCCAGTACTTC,CASSFGREETQYF
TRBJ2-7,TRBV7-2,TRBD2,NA,TGTGCCATCACTAGCGGGAGGGCCGGAAATCACCCCTACGAGCAGTACTTC,CAITSGRAGNHPYEQYF
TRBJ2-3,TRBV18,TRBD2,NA,TGTGCCAGCCGGGGAGGGCCCACAGATACGCAGTATTTT,CASRGGPTDTQYF
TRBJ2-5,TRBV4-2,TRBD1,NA,TGTGCCAGCAGCCAAGATTCCGGACAGGGCGGGGAGACCCAGTACTTC,CASSQDSGQGGETQYF
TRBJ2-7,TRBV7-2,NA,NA,TGTGCCAGCAGCTATCCTCAGGCCCGCTCCTACGAGCAGTACTTC,CASSYPQARSYEQYF
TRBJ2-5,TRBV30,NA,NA,TGTGCCTGGAGTCGTTGGGGGGAAGAGACCCAGTACTTC,CAWSRWGEETQYF
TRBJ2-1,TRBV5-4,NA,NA,TGTGCCAGCAGCTTCAGGGCTAATTTTAATGAGCAGTTCTTC,CASSFRANFNEQFF
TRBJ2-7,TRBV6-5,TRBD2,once,TGTGCCAGCAGTTACTCGTCTACTAGCGGGATCTACGAGCAGTACTTC,CASSYSSTSGIYEQYF
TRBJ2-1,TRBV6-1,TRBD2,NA,TGTGCCGGGACTAGTGAGTATGAGCAGTTCTTC,CAGTSEYEQFF
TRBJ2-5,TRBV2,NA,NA,TGTGCCAGCAGTGAAATTAGCACCCAAGAGACCCAGTACTTC,CASSEISTQETQYF
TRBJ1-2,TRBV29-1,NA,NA,TGCAGCGTTGAAGGATCCAGTCTTGGCTACACCTTC,CSVEGSSLGYTF
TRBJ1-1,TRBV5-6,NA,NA,TGTGCCAGCAGCTTCCAAGGGTCGGGGATCACTGAAGCTTTCTTT,CASSFQGSGITEAFF
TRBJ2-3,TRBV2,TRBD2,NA,TGTGCCAGCAGCCCCAGGGCGGGAGGGAGCACAGATACGCAGTATTTT,CASSPRAGGSTDTQYF